This T cell receptor (beta chain) was captured by sequencing in a study of blood T cells in healthy people across ages. Study results and limitations: Changes seen in expanded clonotypes were possibly confounded by donor CMV status left unknown.

PCR was performed a second time for about 7 to 12 cycles using a sample-barcoded 5' primer and a J-beta primer mix. TCRdb independently ran MiXCR on the 5' RACE reads; one entry per CDR3 protein. The profile covers 600,000 or so distinct CDR3 sequences, with 40% to 50% appearing a single time and around 25% taken by the ten largest. Each donor's blood draw was roughly 9.5 milliliters of peripheral blood. This clonotype was picked up many times. What it recognizes is unknown. CDR1 MNHNY and CDR2 SVGAGI come from the germline V gene (reference sequence). V dropped 5 bases and J dropped 4 bases, with 10 bases sitting between them. This CDR3 spans 13 amino acids.

Sequenced: blood. This sequence originates from a man older than 75 in good health. The chain recombines TRBV6-6 with TRBJ2-3; tentatively, D is TRBD2 (6 bases). CDR3 sequence reads: CASSARDSDTQYF. The CDR3 coding sequence is TGTGCCAGCAGTGCCCGGGACTCAGATACGCAGTATTTT.